These T cell receptor beta chains were read from a single sample in a study of identical twins. TCRdb recomputed calls from the 5' RACE reads with MiXCR, one row per CDR3 protein. This table has some 330,000 distinct CDR3 sequences, approximately 8.7% appearing once. The specimen sequenced was naive T cells sorted from blood. These receptors were collected from a woman between 50 and 59 years old in good health. Each CDR3 is given with its conserved first and last residue. The D gene is left open where the match is weak. Clone size is shown for a subset of rows, as once, few, many or a class of expanded clone.

J | V | size | D | CDR3 | DNA
TRBJ1-1 | TRBV20-1 | few | . | CSARDLRRGNEAFF | TGCAGTGCTAGAGATTTACGGCGGGGAAATGAAGCTTTCTTT
TRBJ2-2 | TRBV7-2 | . | . | CASSQEEGLINGELFF | TGTGCCAGCAGCCAGGAGGAGGGCCTAATCAACGGGGAGCTGTTTTTT
TRBJ1-4 | TRBV4-1 | few | TRBD1 | CASSPTLTGKDEKLFF | TGCGCCAGCAGCCCGACCTTGACAGGGAAGGATGAAAAACTGTTTTTT
TRBJ2-2 | TRBV25-1 | many | . | CASSEPSSSGELFF | TGTGCCAGCAGTGAACCCAGTTCCTCCGGGGAGCTGTTTTTT
TRBJ2-1 | TRBV24-1 | few | TRBD2 | CATSDVAGGPYNEQFF | TGTGCCACCAGTGATGTAGCGGGAGGGCCCTACAATGAGCAGTTCTTC
TRBJ2-1 | TRBV7-2 | many | . | CASSHSAHEQFF | TGTGCCAGCAGCCATAGCGCTCATGAGCAGTTCTTC
TRBJ2-7 | TRBV19 | . | TRBD1 | CASSFGTATYEQYF | TGTGCCAGTAGTTTCGGGACAGCCACCTACGAGCAGTACTTC
TRBJ1-1 | TRBV4-1 | few | TRBD1 | CASSQEDRGLMSFF | TGCGCCAGCAGCCAAGAAGATAGGGGGCTCATGTCTTTCTTT
TRBJ2-1 | TRBV24-1 | few | TRBD1 | CATSDLGPDRGQFF | TGTGCCACCAGTGATTTAGGGCCTGACAGGGGCCAGTTCTTC
TRBJ2-4 | TRBV28 | few | . | CASSPPGALAKNIQYF | TGTGCCAGCAGTCCCCCAGGGGCATTAGCCAAAAACATTCAGTACTTC
TRBJ2-7 | TRBV6-5 | few | . | CASSYSETDYEQYF | TGTGCCAGCAGTTACTCCGAGACAGACTACGAGCAGTACTTC
TRBJ1-1 | TRBV11-2 | . | . | CASSSLAVTEAFF | TGTGCCAGCAGCTCTTTAGCTGTAACTGAAGCTTTCTTT
TRBJ1-1 | TRBV5-1 | . | . | CASSLGSLSEAFF | TGCGCCAGCAGCTTGGGGTCCCTCTCTGAAGCTTTCTTT
TRBJ2-7 | TRBV11-2 | . | . | CASSYLTPYEQYF | TGTGCCAGCAGCTACCTGACCCCCTACGAGCAGTACTTC
TRBJ2-3 | TRBV15 | . | . | CATSHSTDTQYF | TGTGCCACCAGTCATAGCACAGATACGCAGTATTTT
TRBJ2-3 | TRBV24-1 | few | . | CATGGSDTQYF | TGTGCCACCGGCGGGTCGGATACGCAGTATTTT
TRBJ2-6 | TRBV25-1 | few | . | CASSLGTFSGANVLTF | TGTGCCAGCAGCCTAGGGACTTTCTCTGGGGCCAACGTCCTGACTTTC
TRBJ1-5 | TRBV10-2 | . | . | CASTTGNQPQHF | TGCGCCAGCACAACAGGGAATCAGCCCCAGCATTTT
TRBJ2-3 | TRBV5-1 | . | . | CASSFSLPGRSDTQYF | TGCGCCAGCAGCTTTAGTCTACCCGGGAGATCAGATACGCAGTATTTT
TRBJ2-3 | TRBV5-1 | many | . | CASSRAPSHQGTQYF | TGCGCCAGCAGTCGGGCCCCTAGCCACCAAGGGACGCAGTATTTT
TRBJ1-1 | TRBV5-1 | few | . | CASSGGDGWRAAFF | TGCGCCAGCAGCGGAGGAGACGGATGGAGGGCAGCTTTCTTT
TRBJ2-3 | TRBV5-1 | few | TRBD1 | CASSLDGQGGGDTQYF | TGCGCCAGCAGCTTGGATGGACAGGGCGGAGGAGATACGCAGTATTTT
TRBJ2-7 | TRBV29-1 | few | . | CSVEDGLKSSYEQYF | TGCAGCGTTGAAGACGGACTAAAGAGCTCCTACGAGCAGTACTTC
TRBJ2-2 | TRBV5-1 | few | TRBD2 | CASSVGLAGLSAGELFF | TGCGCCAGCAGCGTGGGACTAGCGGGATTATCGGCCGGGGAGCTGTTTTTT
TRBJ1-5 | TRBV4-2 | many | . | CASSQVSEWASQPQHF | TGTGCCAGCAGCCAAGTTAGTGAGTGGGCGAGTCAGCCCCAGCATTTT
TRBJ2-1 | TRBV7-9 | . | TRBD2 | CASRRTTSGRTGEQFF | TGTGCCAGCAGACGGACAACTAGCGGGAGAACTGGTGAGCAGTTCTTC
TRBJ2-7 | TRBV7-9 | . | TRBD1 | CASSSDRAGQYF | TGTGCCAGCAGCTCGGACAGGGCGGGGCAGTACTTC
TRBJ2-1 | TRBV12-3/TRBV12-4 | many | . | CASSPLSGAPNEQFF | TGTGCCAGCAGCCCCCTGTCAGGGGCCCCCAATGAGCAGTTCTTC
TRBJ2-3 | TRBV19 | . | . | CASSVAAKSDTQYF | TGTGCCAGTAGTGTAGCGGCCAAATCAGATACGCAGTATTTT
TRBJ2-5 | TRBV7-9 | few | TRBD2 | CASSLGQGLAEETQYF | TGTGCCAGCAGCTTGGGGCAGGGACTAGCGGAAGAGACCCAGTACTTC
TRBJ1-1 | TRBV5-6 | many | . | CASSPWGRNTEAFF | TGTGCCAGCAGCCCCTGGGGGAGGAACACTGAAGCTTTCTTT
TRBJ1-1 | TRBV28 | few | . | CASSQQVRGTEAFF | TGTGCCAGCAGCCAGCAGGTCCGAGGTACTGAAGCTTTCTTT
TRBJ2-1 | TRBV9 | few | TRBD1 | CASSVRDRENEQFF | TGTGCCAGCAGCGTCCGGGACAGGGAAAATGAGCAGTTCTTC
TRBJ2-7 | TRBV3-1 | few | . | CASSQDSWAEQYF | TGTGCCAGCAGCCAAGATAGCTGGGCCGAGCAGTACTTC